This note documents a single T cell receptor beta chain sequence. This sample is part of a study of blood T cell repertoires in COVID-19. Germline V CDR1 and CDR2: MNHEY, SVGAGI. This CDR3 has 12 residues. The V gene lost 7 bases and the J gene lost 0 bases, with 7 bases spanning the gap. Measured with immunoSEQ multiplex PCR; TCRdb has only the in-frame clones, and not every one. The sample holds 150,000 or so clones, over 75% seen once. The clonotype comes from a man between 65 and 85 years old who had recovered from COVID-19. The chain uses TRBV6-5 and TRBJ2-7; no reliable D call. Sequenced: peripheral blood. The CDR3 sequence: CASTRSSYEQYF. The CDR3 DNA reads as TGTGCCAGCACACGCAGCTCCTACGAGCAGTACTTC.